The 26 T cell receptor beta chains below all came from one sample that was sequenced in a study of shared clonotypes between healthy human individuals. Assay: immunoSEQ multiplex PCR; the TCRdb copy retains only in-frame clones and omits some. The sample lists roughly 2.6 million clones; around 90% were seen once. The sample taken for sequencing was naive CD4+ T cells sorted from blood. Subset meaning: CD45RA+ positively selected. The receptors were gathered from a man aged 18-30 years in good health.

As concerns this clone: This CDR3 is also generated by other DNA sequences in the sample. The chain joins TRBV7-2 to TRBJ1-2, with D unclear. Germline lookup yields CDR1 SGHTA and CDR2 FQGNSA. V was shortened by 5 bases and J by 2 bases, with 6 bases between the two germline ends. This CDR3 is built from 12 residues. The CDR3 region is CASSPGNYGYTF. The CDR3 bases are TGTGCCAGCAGCCCCGGAAACTATGGCTACACCTTC.

This clone occurred a few times. Other DNA sequences in the sample encode the same CDR3. The CDR3 loop is CASSGQGSNQPQHF. The DNA of the CDR3 is TGTGCCAGCAGTGGACAGGGGAGCAATCAGCCCCAGCATTTT. The J gene is TRBJ1-5, the V gene TRBV2; 8 bases fit TRBD1. Unmatched junction bases numbered 0, after V lost 4 bases and J lost 1 base. Germline V CDR1 and CDR2: SNHLY, FYNNEI. The CDR3 contains 14 residues.

This chain connects TRBV29-1 to TRBJ2-7; a possible D gene is TRBD1 (6 bases). CDR3 length equals 11 residues. Germline V gene sequence: CDR1 SQVTM, CDR2 ANQGSEA. Trimming shortened V by 6 bases and J by 5 bases, and 11 bases separated the two germline ends. CDR3 amino acids: CSVEAGDEQYF. CDR3 coding DNA: TGCAGCGTCGAGGCAGGGGACGAGCAGTACTTC.

The chain links TRBV7-9 to TRBJ2-1; D is perhaps TRBD1 (5 bases). The ends were cut back, 2 bases at V and 4 bases at J, with 12 bases in the middle. CDR1 SEHNR and CDR2 FQNEAQ come from the germline V gene (reference sequence). The CDR3 covers 15 residues. The CDR3 here is CASSLRQNLYNEQFF. In DNA form, the CDR3 reads TGTGCCAGCAGCTTAAGACAGAATCTATACAATGAGCAGTTCTTC.

The V call is TRBV18, the J call TRBJ2-1, with D possibly matching TRBD2 (5 bases). The V and J ends lost 8 bases and 3 bases respectively, with 8 bases between them. The germline V gene encodes CDR1 KGHSH and CDR2 LQKENI. CDR3 length equals 12 residues. CDR3 sequence (DNA): TGTGCCAGCGCGCGGGTCTACAATGAGCAGTTCTTC. Its translation: CASARVYNEQFF.

The V and J genes are TRBV7-9 and TRBJ1-4; 8 bases fit TRBD1. The CDR3 spans 14 residues. The V and J ends lost 5 bases and 8 bases, in that order; junction bases with no gene match: 7. CDR1 and CDR2 from the germline V gene are SEHNR and FQNEAQ (reference sequence). DNA of the CDR3: TGTGCCAGCAGCAGGGACAGGCGGGCCGAAAAACTGTTTTTT. Translation gives CASSRDRRAEKLFF.

The CDR3 spells CASSPGGISGDEKLFF. As DNA, the CDR3 is TGCGCCAGCAGCCCTGGAGGTATAAGCGGAGATGAAAAACTGTTTTTT. The genes are TRBV5-1 and TRBJ1-4; D gene unclear. In germline, CDR1 is SGHRS, CDR2 YFSETQ. The V and J ends lost 4 bases and 6 bases respectively, with 19 bases between them. The CDR3 sequence is 16 residues long.

Comment on this clone: This specimen includes other DNA sequences encoding the same CDR3. The chain couples TRBV7-9 to TRBJ1-5; D gene ambiguous. V was shortened by 1 base and J by 0 bases, with 7 bases between the two germline ends. This CDR3 is built from 15 residues. CDR1 is SEHNR, CDR2 FQNEAQ, per germline (reference sequence). The CDR3 coding sequence is TGTGCCAGCAGCTTAGGGGGAGATAGCAATCAGCCCCAGCATTTT. As protein: CASSLGGDSNQPQHF.

This rearrangement joins TRBV19 to TRBJ1-2; weak D call: TRBD1 (5 bases). The ends were cut back, 3 bases at V and 7 bases at J, with 15 bases in the middle. Germline loops: CDR1 LNHDA, CDR2 SQIVND (reference sequence). This CDR3 is built from 14 residues. The chain's CDR3 is CASSMPLTGAGYTF. CDR3 DNA sequence: TGTGCCAGTAGTATGCCCCTGACTGGGGCTGGCTACACCTTC.

V is TRBV5-5 and J is TRBJ1-2; weak D call: TRBD1 (6 bases). Germline CDR1 reads SGHKS; CDR2 reads YYEKEE (reference sequence). The V and J ends lost 2 bases and 0 bases respectively, with 11 bases between them. There are 15 residues in the CDR3. As DNA, the CDR3 is TGTGCCAGCAGCTTATCCAGGGGAGCTAACTATGGCTACACCTTC. Protein: CASSLSRGANYGYTF.

This clone came up once. The rearrangement joins TRBV30 to TRBJ2-5; tentative D call: TRBD1 (5 bases). TRBJ2-7 matches the DNA end more closely, so the J call is doubtful. Germline lookup yields CDR1 GTSNPN and CDR2 SVGIG (reference sequence). This CDR3 has 13 residues. The CDR3 reads CAWSEGPPYEQYF. The CDR3 DNA follows: TGTGCCTGGAGTGAGGGGCCCCCCTACGAGCAGTACTTC.

For this clone: Distinct nucleotide sequences in the sample also encode this CDR3. The chain joins TRBV18 to TRBJ2-5, with D possibly being TRBD2 (6 bases). CDR1 is KGHSH, CDR2 LQKENI, per germline. The V end lost 1 base, the J end lost 1 base, and 7 bases lay between the germline ends. The CDR3 loop spans 14 amino acids. The CDR3 region is CASSPLAAQETQYF. CDR3 sequence (DNA): TGTGCCAGCTCACCACTAGCGGCCCAAGAGACCCAGTACTTC.

V is TRBV4-1 and J is TRBJ1-5; no definite D call. Germline CDR1 is MGHRA and CDR2 is YSYEKL. This CDR3 region has 15 residues. Trimming shortened V by 1 base and J by 0 bases, and 7 bases separated the two germline ends. The CDR3 region has the DNA TGCGCCAGCAGCCAAGTGGCAACTAGCAATCAGCCCCAGCATTTT. The encoded protein is CASSQVATSNQPQHF.

The chain employs TRBV6-5 and TRBJ2-7, with TRBD1 as a possible D gene (5 bases). Germline CDR1 is MNHEY and CDR2 is SVGAGI. This CDR3 is built from 14 residues. V lost 6 bases, J lost 2 bases, and 14 bases lay in between. CDR3 sequence reads: CASSPGQFTYEQYF. In DNA form, the CDR3 reads TGTGCCAGCAGCCCCGGACAATTTACCTACGAGCAGTACTTC.

CDR3: CAWGWGDTQYF. In DNA form, the CDR3 reads TGTGCCTGGGGGTGGGGAGATACGCAGTATTTT. The rearrangement links TRBV30 to TRBJ2-3; D uncertain. The CDR3 totals 11 residues. V gave up 5 bases and J gave up 5 bases, with 8 bases separating them. Germline-derived CDR1 and CDR2 are GTSNPN and SVGIG (reference sequence).

J is TRBJ2-7 and V is TRBV10-3, with TRBD2 matching over 8 bases. CDR1 and CDR2 (germline): ENHRY, SYGVKD. V lost 7 bases, J lost 0 bases, and 8 bases stayed unmatched. This CDR3 contains 15 residues. The CDR3 sequence is CAITTAGAPSYEQYF. The CDR3 DNA is TGTGCCATCACCACAGCGGGAGCACCCTCCTACGAGCAGTACTTC.

The chain links TRBV10-3 to TRBJ2-7, with D perhaps being TRBD1 or TRBD2 (5 bases each). The CDR3 length is 13 residues. Germline V gene sequence: CDR1 ENHRY, CDR2 SYGVKD. Trimming took 10 bases from V and 3 from J, leaving 16 bases between them. The CDR3 nucleotides are TGTGCCACCCTCCTGGGACCCCTCTACGAGCAGTACTTC. Encoded protein: CATLLGPLYEQYF.

This clone came up once. A single base separates this from a much larger clone, so it may be a read error. V usage is TRBV12-2 and J usage is TRBJ2-7; TRBD1 is taken as the D call from the table, unchecked against the DNA. TRBV12-2 is tagged as a pseudogene. CDR3 length: 15 amino acids. The CDR3 bases are TGCGCCAGCAGCCCATCCGGGACAGGCCTCTACGAGCAGTACTTC. It specifies CASSPSGTGLYEQYF.

This chain uses TRBV6-5 with TRBJ1-1; D not certain. The V end was cut by 8 bases, the J end by 12 bases, with 16 bases between. The length of the CDR3 is 11 residues. Germline CDR1 reads MNHEY; CDR2 reads SVGAGI. CDR3 sequence reads: CASGSGMGSFF. The CDR3 region has the DNA TGTGCCAGCGGCTCGGGGATGGGATCTTTCTTT.

The chain combines TRBV7-2 with TRBJ2-5, with D uncertain. Trimming removed 3 bases from V and 2 bases from J, with 7 bases in between. This CDR3 has 13 amino acids. Looked up from germline, CDR1 is SGHTA and CDR2 is FQGNSA. The CDR3 is CASSLWEQETQYF. The CDR3 coding sequence is TGTGCCAGCAGCTTGTGGGAACAAGAGACCCAGTACTTC.

The J gene is TRBJ1-1, the V gene TRBV6-1; D possibly corresponds to TRBD1 (6 bases). In germline, CDR1 is MNHNS, CDR2 SASEGT. The CDR3 covers 15 residues. V dropped 2 bases and J dropped 6 bases, with 16 bases sitting between them. CDR3 coding DNA: TGTGCCAGCAGTGAACGGAGGACAGCGGCGGCTGAAGCTTTCTTT. Encoded protein: CASSERRTAAAEAFF.

V usage is TRBV5-1 and J usage is TRBJ1-1, with D hard to call. The CDR3 runs to 16 residues. Per the germline V gene, CDR1 is SGHRS and CDR2 is YFSETQ. The V end was cut by 4 bases, the J end by 0 bases, with 16 bases between. The CDR3 sequence: CASSPLGEYLNTEAFF. CDR3 bases: TGCGCCAGCAGCCCCCTTGGGGAATATCTGAACACTGAAGCTTTCTTT.

The rearrangement uses TRBV19 and TRBJ1-1; no clear D. CDR3 size: 14 residues. V was clipped by 3 bases and J by 0 bases, with 8 bases between them. Germline CDR1 and CDR2: LNHDA and SQIVND (reference sequence). The CDR3: CASSMSGVNTEAFF. In nucleotides, the CDR3 is TGTGCCAGTAGTATGTCCGGCGTGAACACTGAAGCTTTCTTT.

The chain carries TRBV6-5 and TRBJ2-5; 8 nucleotides line up with TRBD1. The DNA matches TRBJ2-7 better at its end, which makes the J call doubtful. There are 16 residues in the CDR3. The germline V gene encodes CDR1 MNHEY and CDR2 SVGAGI. This CDR3 reads CASSSLGDRGEYEQYF. The CDR3 region has the DNA TGTGCCAGCAGTTCCCTGGGTGACAGGGGAGAATACGAGCAGTACTTC.

The sample holds one count of this clone. The CDR3 DNA reads TGTGCCAGCAGTGAAGCGGCAGGGGGCTCATTTACCTACGAGCAGTACTTC. Amino acids: CASSEAAGGSFTYEQYF. The chain has TRBV6-1 and TRBJ2-7, with 8 positions matching TRBD1. The CDR3 runs to 17 residues. After removal of 0 bases from V and 2 bases from J, the junction contained 9 bases not matched to a gene. CDR1 is MNHNS and CDR2 is SASEGT in the germline V gene.

V and J are TRBV7-9 and TRBJ2-7; no clear D. This CDR3 has 15 residues. CDR1 SEHNR and CDR2 FQNEAQ come from the germline V gene (reference sequence). With 3 bases removed from V and 0 bases from J, the gap between germline ends came to 12 bases. This chain's CDR3 is CASSFDYLSSYEQYF. The DNA for the CDR3 is TGTGCCAGCAGCTTCGATTACTTGAGCTCCTACGAGCAGTACTTC.